This entry is about one TCR beta chain. The V gene's germline CDR1 is MNHNS and CDR2 SASEGT. The CDR3 is made up of 15 amino acids. V lost 6 bases and J lost 2; bases outside the gene matches: 8. Whereas donors were nominally healthy upon sampling, unrecorded immune exposures were probable. These data originate in a study of cytomegalovirus exposure and HLA in healthy donors. The PCR contained 60 Vbeta and 13 Jbeta primers. Libraries were prepared by immunoSEQ multiplex PCR; TCRdb keeps only in-frame clonotypes and omits some of them. This table holds 100,000 or so clones, 70% to 90% found once. The sequencing input was PBMCs. The genes are TRBV6-1 and TRBJ1-1; 8 bases agree with TRBD1. This receptor was taken from a man aged 18 to 29 in good health and CMV-seronegative. This CDR3 reads CASRATGAVNTEAFF. Here the CDR3 DNA reads TGTGCCAGCAGAGCGACAGGGGCGGTTAACACTGAAGCTTTCTTT.